Listed here are 12 T cell receptor beta chains from one sample, sequenced in a study of CD8+ T cells in alopecia areata. TCR sequencing used cDNA made by reverse transcription of extracted RNA. Clones were read by immunoSEQ multiplex PCR, and TCRdb kept only the in-frame ones, dropping some. The table shows around 140,000 clones, with 85% to 90% occurring only once. Indicated treatment: oral pan-JAK inhibitor, 5-10 mg twice daily. The specimen comprised CD8+ T cells sorted from blood, sampled at week 4, from a patient treated with tofacitinib. The receptors derive from a human donor with alopecia areata.

This CDR3 reads CATKALGQSDQPQHF. The CDR3, as DNA: TGTGCCACCAAAGCCCTCGGACAGTCGGACCAGCCCCAGCATTTT. V gene TRBV27 combines with J gene TRBJ1-5; TRBD1 is a possible D gene (6 bases). CDR3 length equals 15 residues. Trimming removed 10 bases from V and 7 bases from J, with 23 bases in between. The germline V gene encodes CDR1 MNHEY and CDR2 SMNVEV (reference sequence).

The genes are TRBV7-6 and TRBJ2-7; 9 bases agree with TRBD1. The trim removed 6 bases at V and 3 bases at J, leaving 6 bases unmatched. Germline lookup yields CDR1 SGHVS and CDR2 FNYEAQ. This CDR3 region has 14 residues. The CDR3 region is CASSPGQGFYEQYF. CDR3 bases: TGTGCCAGCAGTCCGGGACAGGGCTTCTACGAGCAGTACTTC. Complete variable domain (other parts from reference TRBV7-6 and TRBJ2-7): GAGVSQSPRYKVTKRGQDVALRCDPISGHVSLYWYRQALGQGPEFLTYFNYEAQQDKSGLPNDRFSAERPEGSISTLTIQRTEQRDSAMYRCASSPGQGFYEQYFGPGTRLTVT.

The gene calls are TRBV6-1 and TRBJ2-1; D gene ambiguous. The CDR3 is made up of 11 amino acids. Germline V gene sequence: CDR1 MNHNS, CDR2 SASEGT. V was clipped by 10 bases and J by 4 bases, with 8 bases between them. The CDR3 loop is CATDLYNEQFF. In nucleotides, the CDR3 is TGTGCCACCGACTTATACAATGAGCAGTTCTTC.

This sequence joins TRBV7-9 and TRBJ2-1; 11 bases fit TRBD2. The germline CDR1 and CDR2 sequences are SEHNR and FQNEAQ (reference sequence). The V and J ends lost 7 bases and 2 bases, in that order; junction bases with no gene match: 13. The CDR3 totals 18 residues. In nucleotides, the CDR3 is TGTGCCAGCATCCTCTCGACCCGACTAGCGGGACCCTACAATGAGCAGTTCTTC. Translating gives CASILSTRLAGPYNEQFF.

The genes are TRBV4-1 and TRBJ2-1, with TRBD2 identical over 9 bases. Trimming removed 2 bases from V and 8 bases from J; junction bases left unmatched: 10. Per the germline V gene, CDR1 is MGHRA and CDR2 is YSYEKL. This CDR3 is 16 amino acids long. The CDR3 region is CASSQTTGTSFYEQFF. The CDR3 region has the DNA TGCGCCAGCAGCCAAACTACCGGGACTAGCTTCTATGAGCAGTTCTTC.

The chain has TRBV7-9 and TRBJ2-7; D uncertain. The CDR3 has 13 amino acids. Germline-derived CDR1 and CDR2 are SEHNR and FQNEAQ (reference sequence). V lost 5 bases and J 4 bases, leaving 12 bases between the germline ends. The CDR3 region is CASSPQNLYEQYF. The CDR3 nucleotides are TGTGCCAGCAGCCCACAAAATCTTTACGAGCAGTACTTC.

V and J are TRBV23-1 and TRBJ2-2; tentative D call: TRBD2 (5 bases). TRBV23-1 is sorted into the ORF group, with uncertain function. The CDR3 sequence is 18 residues long. V was cut by 0 bases and J by 3 bases, with 17 bases left in between. In DNA form, the CDR3 reads TGCGCCAGCAGTCAATCTGGACGGGAAGTGGGTTACACCGGGGAGCTGTTTTTT. The encoded protein is CASSQSGREVGYTGELFF.

CDR3 DNA: TGTGCCACCAGCAGTGCAGGGACTTTGGACAATGAGCAGTTCTTC. Translating it yields CATSSAGTLDNEQFF. This sequence joins TRBV15 and TRBJ2-1; a possible D gene is TRBD2 (6 bases). The CDR3 covers 15 residues. From germline, CDR1 is LNHNV and CDR2 YYDKDF (reference sequence). V was cut by 3 bases and J by 5 bases, with 14 bases left in between.

The chain carries TRBV27 and TRBJ2-7; D is possibly TRBD1 (6 bases). CDR1 and CDR2 from the germline V gene are MNHEY and SMNVEV (reference sequence). Trimming shortened V by 4 bases and J by 3 bases, and 13 bases separated the two germline ends. This CDR3 comprises 14 residues. DNA of the CDR3: TGTGCCAGCAGTTCCCGGGACAACTACTACGAGCAGTACTTC. This encodes CASSSRDNYYEQYF.

The V gene is TRBV29-1, the J gene TRBJ1-6, with D possibly being TRBD1 (6 bases). The CDR3 is 16 amino acids. Germline-derived CDR1 and CDR2 are SQVTM and ANQGSEA. Trimming cost V 6 bases and J 0 bases, with 15 bases left between them. The CDR3: CSVWGPVSSYNSPLHF. CDR3 coding DNA: TGCAGCGTGTGGGGGCCTGTGAGCTCCTATAATTCACCCCTCCACTTT.

This clone has only one observation. This chain links TRBV15 with TRBJ1-1; TRBD1 might be the D (6 bases). Trimming stripped 0 bases from V and 2 bases from J, with 13 bases between. In germline, CDR1 is LNHNV, CDR2 YYDKDF (reference sequence). The CDR3 covers 16 residues. CDR3 loop: CATSRDWRGANTEAFF. Written as DNA, the CDR3 is TGTGCCACCAGCAGAGATTGGAGGGGGGCCAACACTGAAGCTTTCTTT.

The gene calls are TRBV27 and TRBJ1-1, with unresolved D. Germline lookup yields CDR1 MNHEY and CDR2 SMNVEV (reference sequence). CDR3 length equals 13 residues. With 2 bases removed from V and 3 bases from J, the gap between germline ends came to 7 bases. CDR3 bases: TGTGCCAGCAGTTTAGTTGGGGACACTGAAGCTTTCTTT. Amino acid sequence: CASSLVGDTEAFF.